The clone carrying this TCR beta chain has only a few counts. The data derive from a study of Graves' ophthalmopathy and Graves' hyperthyroidism. The germline V gene encodes CDR1 MNHEY and CDR2 SVGAGI. The V segment lost 7 bases and the J segment 6 bases; nucleotides outside the gene matches: 10. The length of the CDR3 is 15 residues. Amplifying from RNA transcripts, the study obtained TCR beta CDR3 regions. HTBI primers were employed in first-round RT-PCR, then a second-round multiplex PCR followed. TCRdb independently ran MiXCR on the multiplex PCR reads; one entry per CDR3 protein. The profile shows more than 1,000,000 distinct CDR3 sequences, about 36% of them singletons.

This TCR was sampled from an adult man with Graves' hyperthyroidism. This chain links TRBV6-5 with TRBJ1-5, with 9 bases that match TRBD1. The sequenced sample consisted of peripheral blood or thyroid tissue (not recorded which). The CDR3 bases are TGTGCCAGCACGGGACAGGGTGGAAATCGTCAGCCCCAGCATTTT. It translates to CASTGQGGNRQPQHF.